The source of this T cell receptor (beta chain) is a study of CD8 T cells in Susac syndrome. Study-wide findings and caveats: The study conceded that its TCR sequencing and HLA analysis involved relatively few individuals.

Note on this clonotype: Antigen: not known.

The CDR3 is made up of 14 amino acids. Deletions cut 3 bases from V and 2 bases from J, with 7 bases between. In germline, CDR1 is LNHDA, CDR2 SQIVND (reference sequence). With random hexamers, 0.5 to 1 ug RNA was reverse transcribed. The method of amplification for TCR beta CDR3 was immunoSEQ multiplex PCR, covering 54 Vbeta and 13 Jbeta. TCRdb processed the immunoSEQ multiplex PCR reads anew with MiXCR; each CDR3 protein has one entry. The repertoire holds hundreds of thousands of distinct CDR3 sequences, about 94% seen once, with approximately 0.072% in the top ten. From blood CD8+ and CD4+ T cells, TCR beta sequences were generated. The multiple sclerosis controls comprised treatment-naive patients whose relapsing-remitting disease was stable or active.

Material: CD4+ T cells from PBMCs. The chain recombines TRBV19 with TRBJ1-4; D is ambiguous. The origin of this receptor is a human donor with multiple sclerosis. The CDR3 here is CASSIHGTNEKLFF. CDR3 coding DNA: TGTGCCAGTAGTATCCATGGGACTAATGAAAAACTGTTTTTT.